The subject of this entry is one T cell receptor beta chain. Its antigen is unidentified. V was pared by 4 bases and J by 4 bases, with 20 bases between. CDR3 length: 17 residues. The protocol was immunoSEQ multiplex PCR, while the TCRdb copy is restricted to in-frame clones and leaves out a portion. The data show 800,000 to 1,200,000 clones, around three quarters seen once. This sample stems from a study of shared clonotypes between healthy human individuals. Study as a whole: The study used three CD4 naive, three CD4 memory, two CD8 naive and one CD8 memory plate per donor. Study-wide findings and caveats: The study found about 5% of naive CD4 clonotypes shared across four donors. A small donor pool kept down the genetic and exposure-history diversity that was represented.

The donors, healthy adults who were HIV-negative, had experienced no recent acute infections or vaccinations. The chain links TRBV23-1 to TRBJ1-3; D is unclear. TRBV23-1 counts as an open reading frame of uncertain function. The source material was memory CD4+ T cells from PBMCs. The subset is: CD45RA-negative fraction. This clonotype originated in a man between 18 and 35 years old in good health. Some clones in this sample may be carry-over from other donors' samples. CDR3 region: CASSPPQPTETGNTIYF. The CDR3 DNA reads as TGCGCCAGCAGTCCCCCCCAACCGACCGAAACAGGAAACACCATATATTTT.